These T cell receptor beta chains were read from a single sample in a study of blood T cells in healthy people across ages. TCRdb processed the 5' RACE reads anew with MiXCR; each CDR3 protein has one entry. The repertoire holds about 1,500,000 distinct CDR3 sequences, with 42% as singletons. Specimen: blood. The receptors were sampled from a woman aged 18-35 years in good health. Both conserved end residues are part of each CDR3. Each record gives: V gene, J gene, D gene, clone size, CDR3 DNA, CDR3 protein. The D gene is left open where the match is weak. Clone size is stated in some rows and not others, as once, few, many or a class when expanded.

TRBV5-1	TRBJ2-3	TRBD1	-	TGCGCCAGCAGCGTGCAGGGGGCAAATACGCAGTATTTT	CASSVQGANTQYF
TRBV6-5	TRBJ1-1	TRBD1	-	TGTGCCAGCAGTATGGGACAGGGGGCGGCTTTCTTT	CASSMGQGAAFF
TRBV13	TRBJ1-2	TRBD1	-	TGTGCCAGCAGCTTAGGCCGACAGGGCGGCTATGGCTACACCTTC	CASSLGRQGGYGYTF
TRBV5-1	TRBJ2-5	TRBD2	-	TGCGCCAGCAGCTTTAGCGGGAGGGCCGCTGAGCAGTACTTC	CASSFSGRAAEQYF
TRBV27	TRBJ1-4	TRBD1	-	TGTGCCAGCAGGGTGGGACAGGCCCATGAAAAACTGTTTTTT	CASRVGQAHEKLFF
TRBV9	TRBJ2-7	-	-	TGTGCCAGCAGCGTAGGGCAGGCGGGTGTAACCTACGAGCAGTACTTC	CASSVGQAGVTYEQYF
TRBV5-1	TRBJ1-1	-	-	TGCGCCAGCAGCCTGGAACCACATAACACTGAAGCTTTCTTT	CASSLEPHNTEAFF
TRBV7-6	TRBJ2-1	TRBD2	-	TGTGCCGGCAGCCGAAGTGGGATAGCGGGAAATGAGCAGTTCTTC	CAGSRSGIAGNEQFF
TRBV18	TRBJ2-3	-	-	TGTGCCAGCTCACCAATCAGCACAGATACGAAGTATTTT	CASSPISTDTKYF
TRBV20-1	TRBJ2-7	TRBD2	-	TGCAGTGCTAGACGGGCTAGCGGGATCGCCTACAATGAGCAGTACTTC	CSARRASGIAYNEQYF
TRBV4-1	TRBJ2-5	-	-	TGCGCCAGCTGGGGGGGGCAGACCCAGTACTTC	CASWGGQTQYF
TRBV12-3/TRBV12-4	TRBJ2-3	-	-	TGTGCCCGCACCTTCTATGGAGGAGATACGCAGTATTTT	CARTFYGGDTQYF
TRBV7-2	TRBJ2-3	-	many	TGTGCCAGCAGCCCAACCATCACTGGAGAGCAGTATTTT	CASSPTITGEQYF
TRBV10-3	TRBJ2-1	-	many	TGTGCCATCAGTGAGTCGAGATTTAGAACAGGTCCCTACAATGAGCAGTTCTTC	CAISESRFRTGPYNEQFF
TRBV7-2	TRBJ2-7	TRBD1	few	TGTGCCAGCAGCTCGGGACAGGGGAGGAACGAGCAGTACTTC	CASSSGQGRNEQYF
TRBV6-6	TRBJ2-1	TRBD2	few	TGTGCCAGCAGTGACCCGGGGGGGAATGAGCAGTTCTTC	CASSDPGGNEQFF
TRBV5-1	TRBJ2-3	-	once	TGCGCCAGCAGCTTGAACAGCATATCAACAGATACGCAGTATTTT	CASSLNSISTDTQYF
TRBV10-3	TRBJ2-7	-	once	TGTGCCATCAGTAGCTTGGGGGCTAGCGGAATGTCGAGTCGGGACAATGAGCAGTACTTC	CAISSLGASGMSSRDNEQYF
TRBV7-9	TRBJ2-7	-	few	TGTGCCACCTCCATGGCCGAGCAGTACTTC	CATSMAEQYF
TRBV6-1	TRBJ2-2	-	many	TGTGCCAGCAGTGAACCGCCTGACCGTACCGGGGAGCTGTTTTTT	CASSEPPDRTGELFF
TRBV27	TRBJ2-7	TRBD1	-	TGTGCCAGCAGACACAACAGGGGGCGGTCATCCTACGAGCAGTACTTC	CASRHNRGRSSYEQYF
TRBV6-6	TRBJ2-4	TRBD1	-	TGTGCCAGCAGTTACGGGGACAGCAAGCTGGGTGAGTACTTC	CASSYGDSKLGEYF
TRBV7-9	TRBJ1-1	-	few	TGTGCCAGCAGCTTTCGCCCCCCGGACACTGAAGCTTTCTTT	CASSFRPPDTEAFF
TRBV6-2/TRBV6-3	TRBJ2-7	-	few	TGTGCCAGCACCCAAGCGGGCTCCTACGAGCAGTACTTC	CASTQAGSYEQYF